This entry lists 14 T cell receptor beta chains sequenced from one sample in a study of neurological immune-mediated disorders. TCRdb re-derived calls from the 5' RACE reads in MiXCR, one entry per CDR3 protein. The sample consists of around 100,000 distinct CDR3 sequences, approximately 10% of them appearing once. Time point: longitudinal time-point 3. What was sequenced was PBMCs. The receptors stem from a female donor with HTLV-1-associated myelopathy (HAM/TSP).

This clonotype was counted ten times or more. The chain has TRBV7-2 and TRBJ2-5, with 8 bases aligning to TRBD2. The CDR3 runs 18 residues. The V gene's germline CDR1 is SGHTA and CDR2 FQGNSA. Trimming cost V 7 bases and J 8 bases; bases outside gene matches: 24. The CDR3 DNA reads as TGTGCCAGCAAAGCTGGGGGGAGGTCGGGGCTAGCGGGTCAAACCCAGTACTTC. This codes for CASKAGGRSGLAGQTQYF. The full variable domain, with the rest looked up from reference TRBV7-2 and TRBJ2-5, is GAGVSQSPSNKVTEKGKDVELRCDPISGHTALYWYRQSLGQGLEFLIYFQGNSAPDKSGLPSDRFSAERTGGSVSTLTIQRTQQEDSAVYLCASKAGGRSGLAGQTQYFGPGTRLLVL.

This clonotype was detected ten times or more. The chain couples TRBV5-1 to TRBJ2-2, with 7 bases that match TRBD1. The germline V gene has CDR1 SGHRS and CDR2 YFSETQ. Trimming removed 4 bases from V and 3 bases from J; junction bases left unmatched: 6. CDR3 length equals 15 residues. CDR3 region: CASSMTGKDTGELFF. The CDR3 coding sequence is TGCGCCAGCAGCATGACAGGGAAGGACACCGGGGAGCTGTTTTTT.

This clonotype came up many times. This sequence joins TRBV20-1 and TRBJ1-5, with 9 bases fitting TRBD1. Trimming cost V 6 bases and J 5 bases; bases outside gene matches: 8. Germline V gives CDR1 DFQATT, CDR2 SNEGSKA (reference sequence). The CDR3 has 14 residues. The DNA for the CDR3 is TGCAGTGCGATCCCGACAGGGGGGGATCAGCCCCAGCATTTT. Its translation: CSAIPTGGDQPQHF.

As regards this clonotype: This may be a read error: a much more frequent sequence differs by one nucleotide. This chain connects TRBV5-1 to TRBJ2-1, with D hard to call. Trimming removed 6 bases at V and 10 bases at J, with 14 bases between. The length of the CDR3 is 12 residues. Germline CDR1 reads SGHRS; CDR2 reads YFSETQ. CDR3: CASIVVQREQFF. CDR3 coding DNA: TGCGCCAGCATCGTCGTGCAGAGAGAGCAGTTCTTC.

This clonotype was recorded at least ten times. The chain recombines TRBV20-1 with TRBJ2-3, with D possibly being TRBD1 or TRBD2 (5 bases each). V dropped 1 base and J dropped 5 bases, with 13 bases sitting between them. The CDR3 has 14 residues. Per germline, CDR1 DFQATT and CDR2 SNEGSKA (reference sequence). The DNA for the CDR3 is TGCAGTGCTAGAGGAGCGGCAGGGCTAGATACGCAGTATTTT. It is translated as CSARGAAGLDTQYF.

This clonotype has only one observation. A much more abundant neighbour one base away suggests this may be a read error. CDR3 nucleotide sequence: TGCGCCAGCAGTGAGTGGTCGGGGGGGACCCACGAGCAGTACTTC. Protein sequence: CASSEWSGGTHEQYF. The chain employs TRBV10-1 and TRBJ2-7, with 8 bases matching TRBD2. From germline, CDR1 is WNHNN and CDR2 SYGVQD (reference sequence). The CDR3 sequence is 15 residues long. Unmatched junction bases numbered 7, after V lost 1 base and J lost 5 bases.

This clonotype appeared many times. This chain's CDR3 is CASSLDRQGASNQPQHF. In DNA form, the CDR3 reads TGTGCCAGCAGTTTAGACCGACAGGGGGCGAGCAATCAGCCCCAGCATTTT. J is TRBJ1-5 and V is TRBV12-3 or TRBV12-4; 10 nucleotides align to TRBD1. The V and J ends lost 1 base and 1 base, in that order; junction bases with no gene match: 4. The CDR3 consists of 17 residues.

This clonotype was seen at least ten times. V is TRBV4-3 and J is TRBJ2-1; 16 positions agree with TRBD2. Germline CDR1 and CDR2: LGHNA and YSLEER. The CDR3 is 15 amino acids. V shed 4 bases and J 9 bases; nucleotides not matched to a gene: 3. Written as DNA, the CDR3 is TGCGCCAGCAGCCTGGGACTAGCGGGAGGGCGTGAGCAGTTCTTC. Its translation: CASSLGLAGGREQFF.

As regards this clonotype: One end of the junction does not line up with germline, which may come from a read error. The chain carries TRBV10-3 and TRBJ2-7, with a tentative D call TRBD1 (6 bases). The germline gives CDR1 ENHRY, CDR2 SYGVKD. The CDR3 loop spans 13 amino acids. CDR3 in amino acids: CTISRDNSYEQYF. The DNA of the CDR3 is TGTACCATCAGTCGGGACAACTCCTACGAGCAGTACTTC.

The V call is TRBV12-3 or TRBV12-4, the J call TRBJ2-4; D remains unclear. The CDR3 loop spans 12 amino acids. V lost 4 bases and J lost 9, with 10 bases in between. The CDR3: CASSSSLGIQYF. The CDR3 nucleotides read TGTGCCAGCAGTTCCAGTTTGGGCATTCAGTACTTC.

Only a few counts were recorded for this clonotype. This may be a read error: a much more frequent sequence differs by one nucleotide. The CDR3 DNA sequence: TGCGCCAGCAGCCCGGCCAGCTCCTACGAGCAGTACTTC. It encodes CASSPASSYEQYF. This rearrangement joins TRBV4-1 to TRBJ2-7; D is unclear. The V end was cut by 4 bases, the J end by 0 bases, with 7 bases between. The CDR3 totals 13 residues. The germline gives CDR1 MGHRA, CDR2 YSYEKL.

This clonotype appeared many times. J is TRBJ2-7 and V is TRBV5-1; D possibly uses TRBD1 or TRBD2 (5 bases each). Trimming removed 1 base at V and 3 bases at J, with 17 bases between. This CDR3 is built from 16 residues. Germline V gene data show CDR1 as SGHRS and CDR2 as YFSETQ. The CDR3 spells CASSLNTDGDRYEQYF. DNA of the CDR3: TGCGCCAGCAGCTTGAACACCGACGGGGACCGCTACGAGCAGTACTTC.

This clonotype was observed a few times. The rearrangement links TRBV5-1 to TRBJ2-3; D is unresolved. The CDR3 totals 12 residues. V was clipped by 4 bases and J by 0 bases, with 3 bases between them. Germline V gene sequence: CDR1 SGHRS, CDR2 YFSETQ. CDR3 in amino acids: CASSVSTDTQYF. The DNA of the CDR3 is TGCGCCAGCAGCGTGAGCACAGATACGCAGTATTTT.

On this clonotype itself: With a much larger clone just one base away, this may be a read error. V usage is TRBV6-5 and J usage is TRBJ2-2, with 8 nucleotides matching TRBD2. CDR3 size: 16 residues. Germline CDR1 reads MNHEY; CDR2 reads SVGAGI. After removal of 10 bases from V and 2 bases from J, the junction contained 12 bases not matched to a gene. The CDR3 coding sequence is TGTGCCAACAGGCCTCGGGGGGGGATAAACACCGGGGAGCTGTTTTTT. It codes for CANRPRGGINTGELFF.